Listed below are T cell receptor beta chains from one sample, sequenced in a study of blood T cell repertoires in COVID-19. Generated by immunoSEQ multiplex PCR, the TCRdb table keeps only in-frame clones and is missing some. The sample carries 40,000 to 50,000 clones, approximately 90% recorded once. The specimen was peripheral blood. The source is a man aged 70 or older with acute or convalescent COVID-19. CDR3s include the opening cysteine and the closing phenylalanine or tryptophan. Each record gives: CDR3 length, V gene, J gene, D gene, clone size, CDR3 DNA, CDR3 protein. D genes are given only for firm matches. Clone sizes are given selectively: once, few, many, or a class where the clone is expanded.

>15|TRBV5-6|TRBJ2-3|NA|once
TGTGCCAGCAGCTTGGCCGGGGGGCTGGGAGATACGCAGTATTTT
CASSLAGGLGDTQYF
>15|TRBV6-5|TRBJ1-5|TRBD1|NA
TGTGCCAGCAGTAGACAGGGATATAGCAATCAGCCCCAGCATTTT
CASSRQGYSNQPQHF
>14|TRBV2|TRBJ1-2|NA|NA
TGTGCCAGCAGTGGGGGCGGGGGGCAACGTGGCTACACCTTC
CASSGGGGQRGYTF
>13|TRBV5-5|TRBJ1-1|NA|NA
TGTGCCAGCAGCTTGGACAGGGACACTGAAGCTTTCTTT
CASSLDRDTEAFF
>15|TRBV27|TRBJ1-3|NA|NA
TGTGCCAGCAGTTTAAGAGGAGTCTCTGGAAACACCATATATTTT
CASSLRGVSGNTIYF
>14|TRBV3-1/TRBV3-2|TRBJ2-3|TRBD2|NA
TGTGCCAGCAGCCGGTCTAGCGGGGCAGATACGCAGTATTTT
CASSRSSGADTQYF
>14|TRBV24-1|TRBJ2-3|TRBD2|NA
TGTGCCACCAGTGGCCTAGCGGGGGAGGATACGCAGTATTTT
CATSGLAGEDTQYF
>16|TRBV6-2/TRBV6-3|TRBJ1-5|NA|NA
TGTGCCAGCAGTTATATAGGACCAGGGGACAATCAGCCCCAGCATTTT
CASSYIGPGDNQPQHF
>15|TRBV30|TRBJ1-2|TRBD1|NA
TGTGCCTGGAGTGGAGTAACTTTAACAGGGGATGGCTACACCTTC
CAWSGVTLTGDGYTF
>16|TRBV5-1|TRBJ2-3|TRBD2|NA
TGCGCCAGCAGATACCCGGGACTAGCGGTGGTAGATACGCAGTATTTT
CASRYPGLAVVDTQYF
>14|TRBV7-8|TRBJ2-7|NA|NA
TGTGCCAGCAGCTTATGGAGGGGAAACTACGAGCAGTACTTC
CASSLWRGNYEQYF
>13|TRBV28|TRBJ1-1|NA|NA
TGTGCCAGCAGTTTCCCTCACAATCCTGAAGCTTTCTTT
CASSFPHNPEAFF
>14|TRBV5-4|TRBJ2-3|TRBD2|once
TGTGCCAGCAGCCTGGGACTAGCGATTGATACGCAGTATTTT
CASSLGLAIDTQYF
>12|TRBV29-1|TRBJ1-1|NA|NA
TGCAGCGTTGACATGTCTCCGGGAGGAGCTTTCTTT
CSVDMSPGGAFF
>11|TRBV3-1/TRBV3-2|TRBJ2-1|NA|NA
TGTGCCAGCAGCCCGGGAAATGAGCAGTTCTTC
CASSPGNEQFF
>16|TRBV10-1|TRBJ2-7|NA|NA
TGCGCCAGCAGTGAGTGGGCCGGGACTGGAATCTACGAGCAGTACTTC
CASSEWAGTGIYEQYF
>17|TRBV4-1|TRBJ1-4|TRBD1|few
TGCGCCAGCAGCCTTCACTTACTCCGGGACAGCAATGAAAAACTGTTTTTT
CASSLHLLRDSNEKLFF
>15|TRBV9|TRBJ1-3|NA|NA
TGTGCCAGCAGCGCATCGCAGGGGACTGGAAACACCATATATTTT
CASSASQGTGNTIYF
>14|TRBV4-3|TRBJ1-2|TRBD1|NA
TGCGCCAGCAGCCAAGATGCAGGGGGCTATGGCTACACCTTC
CASSQDAGGYGYTF
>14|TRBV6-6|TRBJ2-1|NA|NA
TGTGCCAGCAGTTACTCACGCGTTTACAATGAGCAGTTCTTC
CASSYSRVYNEQFF
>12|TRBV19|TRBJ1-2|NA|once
TGTGCCAGTAGTATCGATTCGGGTGGCTACACCTTC
CASSIDSGGYTF
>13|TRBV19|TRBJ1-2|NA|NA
TGTGCCAGTAATCAGGGGCTTGGGGATGGCTACACCTTC
CASNQGLGDGYTF
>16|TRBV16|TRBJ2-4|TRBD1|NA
TGTGCCAGCAGCCCAAACAGGGGGCTTGCCAAAAACATTCAGTACTTC
CASSPNRGLAKNIQYF
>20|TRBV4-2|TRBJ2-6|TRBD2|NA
TGTGCCAGCAGCCATCACCTTAGCGGGGGGGCATCTGGAGGGGCCAACGTCCTGACTTTC
CASSHHLSGGASGGANVLTF
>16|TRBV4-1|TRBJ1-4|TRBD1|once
TGCGCCAGCAGCCAAGAAAAGGGGGCGGTCAATGAAAAACTGTTTTTT
CASSQEKGAVNEKLFF
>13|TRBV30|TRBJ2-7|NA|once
TGTGCCTGGAGTGTCATCAGGGTAGGAGAGCAGTACTTC
CAWSVIRVGEQYF
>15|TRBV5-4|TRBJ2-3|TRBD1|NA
TGTGCCAGCAGCGTGAGACAGGGGCCCCCAGATACGCAGTATTTT
CASSVRQGPPDTQYF
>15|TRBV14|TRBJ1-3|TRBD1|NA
TGTGCCAGCAGCCAAGGACAGGGGGCTGGAAACACCATATATTTT
CASSQGQGAGNTIYF
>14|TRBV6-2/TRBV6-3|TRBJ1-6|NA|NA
TGTGCCAGCAGTGACCTGGACAGTAATTCACCCCTCCACTTT
CASSDLDSNSPLHF
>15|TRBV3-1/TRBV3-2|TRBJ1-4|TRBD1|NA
TGTGCCAGCAGCCAAGAGGACAGGGGGCGGGAAAAACTGTTTTTT
CASSQEDRGREKLFF
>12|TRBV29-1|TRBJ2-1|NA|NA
TGCAGCGTTGGCGGGGCTTACAATGAGCAGTTCTTC
CSVGGAYNEQFF
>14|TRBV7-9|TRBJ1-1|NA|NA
TGTGCCAGCAGCTTAGCACAGGGGAACACTGAAGCTTTCTTT
CASSLAQGNTEAFF
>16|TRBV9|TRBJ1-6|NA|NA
TGTGCCAGCAGCGTAGCCGACACCTCCTATAATTCACCCCTCCACTTT
CASSVADTSYNSPLHF
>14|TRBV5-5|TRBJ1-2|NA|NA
TGTGCCAGCAGCTGGTTTAGGACTCTCTCAGGCTACACCTTC
CASSWFRTLSGYTF
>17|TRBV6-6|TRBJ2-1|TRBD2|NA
TGTGCCAGCAGTCCCCTTCCGCCGACTAGCGGGGGGGCCGAGGAGTTCTTC
CASSPLPPTSGGAEEFF
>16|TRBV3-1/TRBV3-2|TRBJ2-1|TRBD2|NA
TGTGCCAGCAGCTTCGGGACTAGCGGGGTATACAATGAGCAGTTCTTC
CASSFGTSGVYNEQFF
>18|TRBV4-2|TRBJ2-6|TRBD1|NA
TGTGCCAGCAGCCATGGTTTTACAGGGGGCGCTGGGGCCAACGTCCTGACTTTC
CASSHGFTGGAGANVLTF
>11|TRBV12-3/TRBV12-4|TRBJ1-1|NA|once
TGTGCCAGCAGTTTAACAGGGTACGCTTTCTTT
CASSLTGYAFF
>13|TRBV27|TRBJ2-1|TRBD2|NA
TGTGCCACCCTAGCGGGGGCCTACAATGAGCAGTTCTTC
CATLAGAYNEQFF
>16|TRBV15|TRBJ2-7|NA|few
TGTGCCACCAGCAGAGCCGATGGGGCTTGGAGTGGCGAGCAGTACTTC
CATSRADGAWSGEQYF
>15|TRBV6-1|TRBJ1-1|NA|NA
TGTGCCAGCAGTGAAGCGGGCAGATCTAACACTGAAGCTTTCTTT
CASSEAGRSNTEAFF
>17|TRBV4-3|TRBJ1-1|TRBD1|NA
TGCGCCAGCAGCCAAACGTGGGACAGGGGCCAGAACACTGAAGCTTTCTTT
CASSQTWDRGQNTEAFF
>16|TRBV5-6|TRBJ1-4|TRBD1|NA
TGTGCCAGCAGCTTGCGGCCAGGGGGAGGTCTCGAAAAACTGTTTTTT
CASSLRPGGGLEKLFF
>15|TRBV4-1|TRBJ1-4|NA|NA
TGCGCCAGCAGCCCGGGGACATTAGCTAATGAAAAACTGTTTTTT
CASSPGTLANEKLFF